Sequencing of this T cell receptor beta chain was carried out in a study of cytotoxic CD8 clonotypes in ibrutinib-treated CLL. Study background: Partial response was seen in approximately 24 patients and complete response in 2; after median 68 months, roughly 14 stayed remitted, roughly 12 progressed.

Sequenced by immunoSEQ multiplex PCR; TCRdb stores in-frame clones only, minus some. Of roughly 180,000 clones detected, roughly 80% appear once; the ten largest clones hold 4.6%. Germline V gene data show CDR1 as SGHDT and CDR2 as YYEEEE. CDR3 size: 15 residues. V gave up 3 bases and J gave up 4 bases; unmatched junction bases: 6. This chain joins TRBV5-6 and TRBJ2-1, with 8 positions matching TRBD1. The receptor's source is a human donor with chronic lymphocytic leukemia. Here the sequenced sample was PBMCs, taken after 24 months of ibrutinib treatment. In nucleotides, the CDR3 is TGTGCCAGCAGCTCGATAGACAGGGGATACAATGAGCAGTTCTTC. Protein product: CASSSIDRGYNEQFF.